Following are 17 T cell receptor beta chains from one sample sequenced in a study of identical twins. Each CDR3 protein is one row after TCRdb ran MiXCR on the 5' RACE reads. The sample holds 500,000 to 550,000 distinct CDR3 sequences, about 22% seen once. The same sample was also studied in work on yellow fever vaccine responses in identical twins.

Sequenced sample: CD4+ T cells sorted from blood. The source of these receptors is a woman under 30 in good health.

The V call is TRBV7-8, the J call TRBJ2-4; TRBD2 matches at 12 bases. CDR1 SGHVS and CDR2 FQNEAQ come from the germline V gene. J lost 0 bases, V lost 4 bases, and 7 bases had no gene match. The CDR3 contains 18 residues. For the CDR3, the DNA is TGTGCCAGCAGCTCATTACTAGCGGGGGGATCAGCCAAAAACATTCAGTACTTC. It specifies CASSSLLAGGSAKNIQYF.

In its sample, this clonotype was seen a few times. The V gene is TRBV5-1, the J gene TRBJ2-5, with a possible D match to TRBD1 (6 bases). The germline V and J ends were trimmed by 5 bases and 2 bases, with 22 bases remaining between them. There are 17 residues in the CDR3. The germline CDR1 and CDR2 sequences are SGHRS and YFSETQ. CDR3 nucleotide sequence: TGCGCCAGCAGTGAGGGATCTGGGGACACGGCGCAAGAGACCCAGTACTTC. Amino acids: CASSEGSGDTAQETQYF.

This sequence joins TRBV28 and TRBJ2-3; D might be TRBD1 (6 bases). This CDR3 is built from 14 residues. The germline CDR1 and CDR2 sequences are MDHEN and SYDVKM. Trimming left V 5 bases short and J 2 bases short, with 11 bases between. CDR3 sequence reads: CASSRQEYTDTQYF. The CDR3 nucleotides are TGTGCCAGCAGTAGACAGGAATACACAGATACGCAGTATTTT.

This clonotype has a handful of counts. The chain links TRBV24-1 to TRBJ2-7; D unclear. V was pared by 5 bases and J by 5 bases, with 15 bases between. From germline, CDR1 is KGHDR and CDR2 SFDVKD. This CDR3 has 14 residues. The CDR3 spells CATSVAVVVHEQYF. The CDR3 DNA sequence: TGTGCCACCAGTGTTGCGGTCGTCGTCCACGAGCAGTACTTC.

The chain carries TRBV20-1 and TRBJ2-5; TRBD2 matches at 12 bases. Germline CDR1 and CDR2: DFQATT and SNEGSKA (reference sequence). CDR3 size: 14 residues. J was trimmed by 3 bases and V by 5 bases; bases with no gene match: 4. The CDR3 DNA follows: TGCAGTGCTTGGACTAGCGGGATAAAAGAGACCCAGTACTTC. Protein product: CSAWTSGIKETQYF.

The chain joins TRBV6-2 or TRBV6-3 to TRBJ1-1, with TRBD1 matching 7 bases. V trimming: 6 bases; J trimming: 4 bases; junction bases outside the gene matches: 5. The CDR3 covers 13 residues. CDR1 MNHEY and CDR2 SVGEGT come from the germline V gene. The CDR3, as DNA: TGTGCCAGCAGCCCACAGGGGCGCACTGAAGCTTTCTTT. Translating gives CASSPQGRTEAFF.

This chain links TRBV20-1 with TRBJ2-2, with 8 bases matching TRBD1. The germline gives CDR1 DFQATT, CDR2 SNEGSKA (reference sequence). Losses at the gene ends were 5 bases for V and 5 bases for J; bases not matched to a gene: 7. CDR3 length: 14 amino acids. CDR3 sequence: CSAGQGRVTGELFF. The DNA of the CDR3 is TGCAGTGCTGGACAGGGAAGGGTAACCGGGGAGCTGTTTTTT.

This clonotype was counted many times. The CDR3: CASSQPPLASGGPPDTQYF. CDR3 nucleotide sequence: TGCGCCAGCAGCCAACCACCCCTAGCTAGCGGGGGGCCTCCAGATACGCAGTATTTT. The chain is built from TRBV4-1 and TRBJ2-3; TRBD2 matches at 11 bases. Germline V CDR1 and CDR2: MGHRA, YSYEKL. This CDR3 has 19 residues. V trimming: 2 bases; J trimming: 4 bases; junction bases outside the gene matches: 14.

The rearrangement joins TRBV7-2 to TRBJ2-5; 11 positions match TRBD1. The CDR3 sequence is 15 residues long. V was pared by 5 bases and J by 6 bases, with 8 bases of the junction left unmatched. Germline V lookup: CDR1 SGHTA, CDR2 FQGNSA. The CDR3 nucleotides read TGTGCCAGCAGCCCCGGGACAGGGGGAGGGAAGACCCAGTACTTC. Amino acids: CASSPGTGGGKTQYF.

This clonotype occurred a few times. The chain couples TRBV9 to TRBJ2-2; D is uncertain. V was clipped by 4 bases and J by 2 bases, with 9 bases between them. This CDR3 spans 14 amino acids. CDR1 SGDLS and CDR2 YYNGEE come from the germline V gene. The CDR3 reads CASSPLPNTGELFF. DNA for the CDR3: TGTGCCAGCAGCCCCTTGCCAAACACCGGGGAGCTGTTTTTT.

This clonotype was observed many times. One end of the junction is discordant with germline, which a read error may explain. The rearrangement links TRBV5-1 to TRBJ1-1, with TRBD1 identical over 11 bases. The CDR3 covers 14 residues. CDR1 SGHRS and CDR2 YFSETQ come from the germline V gene. In DNA form, the CDR3 reads TGTGCCAGCAGCTTAGGGACAGGGGGCACTGAAGCTTTCTTT. It yields the protein CASSLGTGGTEAFF.

In its sample, this clonotype was seen a few times. The V and J genes are TRBV20-1 and TRBJ2-1; D remains ambiguous. CDR1 is DFQATT and CDR2 is SNEGSKA in the germline V gene (reference sequence). The CDR3 runs 17 residues. Trimming removed 0 bases at V and 2 bases at J, with 17 bases between. The DNA for the CDR3 is TGCAGTGCTAGAGAACCGACCCGGCGGTACCCCTACAATGAGCAGTTCTTC. Translating gives CSAREPTRRYPYNEQFF.

In this sample, this clonotype turned up a few times. The chain employs TRBV12-3 or TRBV12-4 and TRBJ2-7, with D maybe TRBD1 (5 bases). V lost 1 base, J lost 9 bases, and 16 bases lay in between. This CDR3 is built from 14 residues. The CDR3 DNA sequence: TGTGCCAGCAGTTTAGAAGGGGTGGATATGGTGCAGTACTTC. Its protein product is CASSLEGVDMVQYF.

V is TRBV6-5 and J is TRBJ1-2, with D maybe TRBD1 (5 bases). The CDR3 runs 12 residues. The V end lost 4 bases, the J end lost 7 bases, and 10 bases lay between the germline ends. The germline V gene has CDR1 MNHEY and CDR2 SVGAGI. The CDR3 DNA reads as TGTGCCAGCAGTTTCCAGGGTGGTGGCTACACCTTC. Protein sequence: CASSFQGGGYTF.

The table lists this clonotype with a few counts. The genes are TRBV3-1 and TRBJ2-3; 7 positions agree with TRBD2. In germline, CDR1 is LGHDT, CDR2 YNNKEL (reference sequence). J gave up 4 bases and V 2 bases, and 6 bases lay outside the gene matches. The CDR3 covers 15 residues. CDR3: CASSQLSGAPDTQYF. CDR3 in DNA: TGTGCCAGCAGCCAATTGAGCGGGGCCCCAGATACGCAGTATTTT.

This clonotype was picked up many times. The chain is built from TRBV15 and TRBJ2-2; D call uncertain. The CDR3 sequence is 12 residues long. CDR1 and CDR2 from the germline V gene are LNHNV and YYDKDF (reference sequence). Trimming shortened V by 1 base and J by 9 bases, and 6 bases separated the two germline ends. The CDR3 is CATSRVGWELFF. The CDR3 DNA reads as TGTGCCACCAGCAGAGTGGGTTGGGAGCTGTTTTTT.

At least ten counts were recorded for this clonotype. The chain has TRBV10-1 and TRBJ1-1; D is ambiguous. V was shortened by 4 bases and J by 4 bases, with 19 bases between the two germline ends. CDR1 is WNHNN and CDR2 is SYGVQD in the germline V gene (reference sequence). The CDR3 is 16 residues long. CDR3 sequence: CASSAYSYFRSTEAFF. Here the CDR3 DNA reads TGCGCCAGCAGTGCCTACAGTTATTTTCGTAGCACTGAAGCTTTCTTT.